There are many counts of the clone carrying this T cell receptor beta chain. This sample stems from a study of regulatory T cells in long-lasting Graves disease. Time point given: persistent/refractory GD, antithyroid drugs over 5 years with positive TRAb. There was RNA extracted from PBMCs, and the TCR library was made from it. Investigators prepared the TCR beta libraries by applying iRepertoire HTBI primers and Arm-PCR of CDR3 regions. TCRdb itself ran the multiplex PCR reads through MiXCR, one entry per CDR3 protein. The sample contains hundreds of thousands of distinct CDR3 sequences, about 20% of which appear only once. Trimming left V 1 base short and J 10 bases short, with 20 bases between. The CDR3 sequence is 17 residues long. Germline V gene sequence: CDR1 SGHTA, CDR2 FQGNSA.

The origin of this receptor is a female donor with Graves disease. The chain is built from TRBV7-2 and TRBJ1-6; TRBD1 might be the D (5 bases). The sequenced sample was peripheral blood mononuclear cells (PBMCs), obtained when the disease was refractory, from a patient treated with antithyroid drugs. The CDR3 region is CASSLEALGLPKSPLHF. DNA of the CDR3: TGTGCCAGCAGCTTAGAAGCGTTGGGGCTACCGAAATCACCCCTCCACTTT.